This TCR beta chain was captured by sequencing in a study of Graves' ophthalmopathy and Graves' hyperthyroidism. In the study overall: Peripheral blood sampling occurred at initial diagnosis, before any treatment.

This clonotype was seen many times. Per the germline V gene, CDR1 is ENHRY and CDR2 is SYGVKD. CDR3 length: 14 residues. The V and J ends lost 6 bases and 6 bases, in that order; junction bases with no gene match: 5. The TCR beta CDR3 regions underwent amplification from RNA transcripts. The workflow started with a first-round RT-PCR run with HTBI primers and then moved on to a second-round multiplex PCR. TCRdb passed the multiplex PCR reads through MiXCR, listing each CDR3 protein once. The sample carries about 660,000 distinct CDR3 sequences, over 40% recorded once. The TCR originated in an adult man with Graves' ophthalmopathy. The sample taken for sequencing was peripheral blood. V and J are TRBV10-3 and TRBJ1-4; 9 bases match TRBD1. The CDR3, as DNA: TGTGCCATCAGGCAACAGGGGGCAGATGAAAAACTGTTTTTT. It specifies CAIRQQGADEKLFF.